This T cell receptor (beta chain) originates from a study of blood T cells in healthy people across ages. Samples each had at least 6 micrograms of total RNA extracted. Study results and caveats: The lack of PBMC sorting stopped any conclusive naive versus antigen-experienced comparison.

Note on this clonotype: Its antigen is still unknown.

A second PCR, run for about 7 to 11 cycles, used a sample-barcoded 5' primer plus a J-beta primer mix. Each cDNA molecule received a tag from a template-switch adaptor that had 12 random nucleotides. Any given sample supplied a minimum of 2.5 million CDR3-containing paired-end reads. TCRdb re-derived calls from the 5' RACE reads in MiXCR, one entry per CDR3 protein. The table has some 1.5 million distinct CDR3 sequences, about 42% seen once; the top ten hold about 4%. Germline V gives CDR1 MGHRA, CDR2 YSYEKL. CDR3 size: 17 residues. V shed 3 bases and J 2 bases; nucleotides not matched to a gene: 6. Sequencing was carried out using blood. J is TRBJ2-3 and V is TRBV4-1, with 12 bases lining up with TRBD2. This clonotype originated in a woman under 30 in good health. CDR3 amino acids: CASSHTRLAGVTDTQYF. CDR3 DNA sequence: TGCGCCAGCAGCCATACCCGACTAGCGGGGGTCACAGATACGCAGTATTTT.